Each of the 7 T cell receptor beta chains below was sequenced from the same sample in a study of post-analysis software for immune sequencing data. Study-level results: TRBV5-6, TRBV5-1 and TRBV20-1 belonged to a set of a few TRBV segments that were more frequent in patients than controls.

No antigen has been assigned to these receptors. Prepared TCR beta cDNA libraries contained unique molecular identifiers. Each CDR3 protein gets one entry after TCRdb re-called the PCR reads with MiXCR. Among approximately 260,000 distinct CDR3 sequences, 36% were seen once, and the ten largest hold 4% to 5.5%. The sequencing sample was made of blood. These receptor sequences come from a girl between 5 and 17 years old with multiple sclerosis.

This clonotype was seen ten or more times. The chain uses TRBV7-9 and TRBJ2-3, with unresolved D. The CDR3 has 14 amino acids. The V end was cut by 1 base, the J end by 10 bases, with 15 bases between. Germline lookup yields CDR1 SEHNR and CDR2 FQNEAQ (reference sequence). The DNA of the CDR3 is TGTGCCAGCAGCTTAGATTTGGCCTCCGGGCCGCAGTATTTT. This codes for CASSLDLASGPQYF. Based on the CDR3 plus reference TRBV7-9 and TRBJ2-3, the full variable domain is DTGVSQNPRHKITKRGQNVTFRCDPISEHNRLYWYRQTLGQGPEFLTYFQNEAQLEKSRLLSDRFSAERPKGSFSTLEIQRTEQGDSAMYLCASSLDLASGPQYFGPGTRLTVL.

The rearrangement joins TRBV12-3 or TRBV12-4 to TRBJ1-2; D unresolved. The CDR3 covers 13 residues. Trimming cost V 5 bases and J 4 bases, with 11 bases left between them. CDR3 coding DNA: TGTGCCAGCAGTCTCGGGGAGATCTATGGCTACACCTTC. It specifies CASSLGEIYGYTF.

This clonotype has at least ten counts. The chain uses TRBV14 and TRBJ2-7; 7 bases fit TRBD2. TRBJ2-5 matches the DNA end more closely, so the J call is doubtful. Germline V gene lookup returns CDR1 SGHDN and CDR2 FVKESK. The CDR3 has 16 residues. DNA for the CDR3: TGTGCCAGCAGCCACACCGGGGGGACTTTACGCGGGACCCAGTACTTC. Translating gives CASSHTGGTLRGTQYF.

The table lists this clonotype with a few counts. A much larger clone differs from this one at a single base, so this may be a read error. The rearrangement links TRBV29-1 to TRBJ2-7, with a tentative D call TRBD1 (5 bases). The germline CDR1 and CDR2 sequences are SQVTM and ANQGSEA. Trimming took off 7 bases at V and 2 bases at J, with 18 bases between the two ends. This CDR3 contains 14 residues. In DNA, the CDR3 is TGCAGCGCTGATTCGCAGGGTCTCCCCTACGAGCAGTACTTC. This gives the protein CSADSQGLPYEQYF.

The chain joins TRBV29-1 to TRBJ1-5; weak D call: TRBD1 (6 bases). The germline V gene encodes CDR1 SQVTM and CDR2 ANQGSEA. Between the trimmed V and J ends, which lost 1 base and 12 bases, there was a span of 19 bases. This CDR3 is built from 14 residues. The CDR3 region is CSVEVAGDLFGQHF. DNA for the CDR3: TGCAGCGTTGAAGTGGCAGGGGACTTATTTGGCCAGCATTTT.

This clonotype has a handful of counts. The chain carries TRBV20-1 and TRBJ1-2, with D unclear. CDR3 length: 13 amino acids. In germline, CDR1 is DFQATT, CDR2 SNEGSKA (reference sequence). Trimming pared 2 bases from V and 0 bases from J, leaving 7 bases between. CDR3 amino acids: CSARLRTNYGYTF. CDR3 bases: TGCAGTGCTAGACTAAGAACTAACTATGGCTACACCTTC.

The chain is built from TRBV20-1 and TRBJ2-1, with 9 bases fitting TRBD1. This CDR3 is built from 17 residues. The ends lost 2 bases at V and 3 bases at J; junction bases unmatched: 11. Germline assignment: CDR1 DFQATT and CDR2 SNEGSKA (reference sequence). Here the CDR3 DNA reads TGCAGTGCTAGAATTCGACCCGGGACAGGGAGCTACAATGAGCAGTTCTTC. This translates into CSARIRPGTGSYNEQFF.